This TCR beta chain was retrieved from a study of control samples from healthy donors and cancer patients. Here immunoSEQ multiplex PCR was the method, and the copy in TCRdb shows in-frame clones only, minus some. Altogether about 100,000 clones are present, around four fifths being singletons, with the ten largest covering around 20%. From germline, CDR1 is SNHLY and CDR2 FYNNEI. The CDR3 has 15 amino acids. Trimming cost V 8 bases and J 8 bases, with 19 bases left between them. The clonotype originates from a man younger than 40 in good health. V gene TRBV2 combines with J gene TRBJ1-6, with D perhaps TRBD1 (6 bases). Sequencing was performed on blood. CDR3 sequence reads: CASGPRRQADSPLHF. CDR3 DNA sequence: TGTGCCAGCGGTCCACGGAGACAGGCCGATTCACCCCTCCACTTT.